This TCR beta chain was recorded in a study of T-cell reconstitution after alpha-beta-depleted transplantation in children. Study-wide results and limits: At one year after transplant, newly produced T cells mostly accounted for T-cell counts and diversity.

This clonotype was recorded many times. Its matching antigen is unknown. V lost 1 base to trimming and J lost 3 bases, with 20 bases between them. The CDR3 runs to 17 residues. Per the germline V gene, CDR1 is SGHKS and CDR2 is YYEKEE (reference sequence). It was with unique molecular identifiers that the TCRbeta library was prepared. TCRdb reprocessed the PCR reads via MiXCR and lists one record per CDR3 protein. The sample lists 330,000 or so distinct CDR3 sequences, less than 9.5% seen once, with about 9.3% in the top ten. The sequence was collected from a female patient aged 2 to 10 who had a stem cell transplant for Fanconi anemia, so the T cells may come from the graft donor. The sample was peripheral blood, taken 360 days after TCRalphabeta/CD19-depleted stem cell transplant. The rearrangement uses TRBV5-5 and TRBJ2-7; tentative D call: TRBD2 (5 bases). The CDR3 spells CASSLSGRRIPHYEQYF. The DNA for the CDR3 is TGTGCCAGCAGCTTGAGCGGACGCCGAATACCTCACTACGAGCAGTACTTC.